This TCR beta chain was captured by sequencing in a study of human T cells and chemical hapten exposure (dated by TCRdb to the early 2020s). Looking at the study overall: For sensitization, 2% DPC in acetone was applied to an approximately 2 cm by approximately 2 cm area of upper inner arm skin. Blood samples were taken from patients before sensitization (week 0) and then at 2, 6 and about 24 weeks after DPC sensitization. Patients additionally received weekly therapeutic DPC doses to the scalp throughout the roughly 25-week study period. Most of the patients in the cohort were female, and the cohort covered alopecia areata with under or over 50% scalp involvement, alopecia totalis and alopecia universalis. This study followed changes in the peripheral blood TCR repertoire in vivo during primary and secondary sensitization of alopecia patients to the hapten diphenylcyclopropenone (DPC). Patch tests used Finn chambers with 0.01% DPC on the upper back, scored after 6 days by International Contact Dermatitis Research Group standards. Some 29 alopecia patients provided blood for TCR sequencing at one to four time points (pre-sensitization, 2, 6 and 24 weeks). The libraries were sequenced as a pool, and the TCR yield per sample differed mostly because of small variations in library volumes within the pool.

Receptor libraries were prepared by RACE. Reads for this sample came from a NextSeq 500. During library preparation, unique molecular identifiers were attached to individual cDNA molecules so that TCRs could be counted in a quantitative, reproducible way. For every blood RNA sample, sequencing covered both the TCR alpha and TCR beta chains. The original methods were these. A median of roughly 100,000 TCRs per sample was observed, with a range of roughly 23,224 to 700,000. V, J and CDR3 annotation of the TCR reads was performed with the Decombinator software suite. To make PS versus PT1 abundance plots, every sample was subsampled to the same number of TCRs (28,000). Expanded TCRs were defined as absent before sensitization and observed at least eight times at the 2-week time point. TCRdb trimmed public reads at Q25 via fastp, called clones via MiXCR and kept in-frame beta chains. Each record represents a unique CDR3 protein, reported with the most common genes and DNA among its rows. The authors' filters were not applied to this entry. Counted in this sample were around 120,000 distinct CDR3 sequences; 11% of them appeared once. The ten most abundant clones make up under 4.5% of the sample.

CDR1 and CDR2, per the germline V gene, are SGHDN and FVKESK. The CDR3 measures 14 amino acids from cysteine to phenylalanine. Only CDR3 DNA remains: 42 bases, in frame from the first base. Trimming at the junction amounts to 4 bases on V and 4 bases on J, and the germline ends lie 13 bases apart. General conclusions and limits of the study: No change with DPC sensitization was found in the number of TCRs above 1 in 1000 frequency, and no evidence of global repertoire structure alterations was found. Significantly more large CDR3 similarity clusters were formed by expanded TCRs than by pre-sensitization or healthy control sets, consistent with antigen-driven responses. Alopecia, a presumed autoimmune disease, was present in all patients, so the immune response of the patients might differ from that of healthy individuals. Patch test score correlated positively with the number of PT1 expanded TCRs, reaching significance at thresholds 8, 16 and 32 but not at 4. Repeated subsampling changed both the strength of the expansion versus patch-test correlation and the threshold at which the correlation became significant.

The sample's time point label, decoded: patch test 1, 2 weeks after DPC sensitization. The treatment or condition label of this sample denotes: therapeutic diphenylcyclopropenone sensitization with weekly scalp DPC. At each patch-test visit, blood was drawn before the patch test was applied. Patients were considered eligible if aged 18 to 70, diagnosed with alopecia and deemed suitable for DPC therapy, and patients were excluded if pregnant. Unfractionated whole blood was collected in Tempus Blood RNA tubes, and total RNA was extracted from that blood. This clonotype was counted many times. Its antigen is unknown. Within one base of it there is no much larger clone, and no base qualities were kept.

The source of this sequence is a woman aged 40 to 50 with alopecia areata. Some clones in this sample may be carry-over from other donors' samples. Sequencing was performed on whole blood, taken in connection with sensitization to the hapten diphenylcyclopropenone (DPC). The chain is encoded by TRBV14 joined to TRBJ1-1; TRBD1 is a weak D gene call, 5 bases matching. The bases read TGTGCCAGCAGCCTGGGACTTCCCGGCACTGAAGCTTTCTTT. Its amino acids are CASSLGLPGTEAFF.